The rows below give T cell receptor beta chains drawn from one sample of a study of shared clonotypes between healthy human individuals. Profiled with immunoSEQ multiplex PCR; TCRdb holds only in-frame clones, not every one. The sample includes under 2,000,000 clones, roughly 95% of them seen just once. Specimen: naive CD8+ T cells sorted from blood. The source of these receptors is a man aged 18-30 years in good health. The CDR3 runs from the conserved cysteine through the conserved F or W. Fields, in order: J gene, D gene, V gene, clone size, CDR3 DNA, CDR3 protein. The D gene is left open where the match is weak. Clone size appears in some rows only: once, few, many, or a class for an expanded clone.

j_call: TRBJ1-4
d_call: NA
v_call: TRBV7-9
clone_size: NA
cdr3_nt: TGTGCCAGCAGCTTGACAGGAGGACAAGTTAATGAAAAACTGTTTTTT
cdr3_aa: CASSLTGGQVNEKLFF

j_call: TRBJ1-2
d_call: NA
v_call: TRBV20-1
clone_size: NA
cdr3_nt: TGCAGTGCGGATCCCCAGGGCGGCTACACCTTC
cdr3_aa: CSADPQGGYTF

j_call: TRBJ2-7
d_call: NA
v_call: TRBV18
clone_size: NA
cdr3_nt: TGTGCCAGCTCACCTAGTATCTCCGAGCAGTACTTC
cdr3_aa: CASSPSISEQYF

j_call: TRBJ1-2
d_call: NA
v_call: TRBV27
clone_size: once
cdr3_nt: TGTGCCAGCAGCCGGACGGGCACTAACGGCTACACCTTC
cdr3_aa: CASSRTGTNGYTF

j_call: TRBJ1-2
d_call: TRBD1
v_call: TRBV19
clone_size: NA
cdr3_nt: TGTGCCAGTAGTATTTTCGGGGACAGGCGCTATGGCTACACCTTC
cdr3_aa: CASSIFGDRRYGYTF

j_call: TRBJ2-1
d_call: TRBD2
v_call: TRBV27
clone_size: NA
cdr3_nt: TGTGCCAGCAGTCACCTAGCGGGACCATACAATGAGCAGTTCTTC
cdr3_aa: CASSHLAGPYNEQFF

j_call: TRBJ1-4
d_call: TRBD1
v_call: TRBV27
clone_size: NA
cdr3_nt: TGTGCCAGCAGTTTGCAGGGGGATGAAAAACTGTTTTTT
cdr3_aa: CASSLQGDEKLFF

j_call: TRBJ2-3
d_call: TRBD2
v_call: TRBV13
clone_size: NA
cdr3_nt: TGTGCCAGCAGCTTAGCTGGGGGGGGACCGATCACAGATACGCAGTATTTT
cdr3_aa: CASSLAGGGPITDTQYF

j_call: TRBJ2-7
d_call: NA
v_call: TRBV7-9
clone_size: NA
cdr3_nt: TGTGCCAGCAGCTCCGGCGGGGCCGAGCAGTACTTC
cdr3_aa: CASSSGGAEQYF

j_call: TRBJ2-1
d_call: NA
v_call: TRBV10-1
clone_size: NA
cdr3_nt: TGCGCCAGCAGTGATAGTAGGGGTGTTGAGCAGTTCTTC
cdr3_aa: CASSDSRGVEQFF

j_call: TRBJ1-3
d_call: NA
v_call: TRBV7-2
clone_size: NA
cdr3_nt: TGTGCCAGCTTATTTGGAAACACCATATATTTT
cdr3_aa: CASLFGNTIYF

j_call: TRBJ2-7
d_call: NA
v_call: TRBV27
clone_size: NA
cdr3_nt: TGTGCCAGCAGTCGAAGTTCCGCCTACGAGCAGTACTTC
cdr3_aa: CASSRSSAYEQYF

j_call: TRBJ2-3
d_call: TRBD2
v_call: TRBV6-5
clone_size: NA
cdr3_nt: TGTGCCAGCAGTTCACTAGCGGGGTGGACAGATACGCAGTATTTT
cdr3_aa: CASSSLAGWTDTQYF

j_call: TRBJ2-7
d_call: TRBD2
v_call: TRBV4-1
clone_size: NA
cdr3_nt: TGCGCCAGCAGCCCGCTAGCGGGGGGGCGCGAGCAGTACTTC
cdr3_aa: CASSPLAGGREQYF

j_call: TRBJ1-1
d_call: NA
v_call: TRBV5-4
clone_size: NA
cdr3_nt: TGTGCCAGCAGCACCGAGGGGGGAAGAGCTTTCTTT
cdr3_aa: CASSTEGGRAFF

j_call: TRBJ2-7
d_call: NA
v_call: TRBV7-6
clone_size: NA
cdr3_nt: TGTGCCAGCAGCCCCCACGAGGGGTCATACGAGCAGTACTTC
cdr3_aa: CASSPHEGSYEQYF

j_call: TRBJ1-2
d_call: NA
v_call: TRBV7-2
clone_size: NA
cdr3_nt: TGTGCCAGCAGCCCTCCTCGGGGGGCTGTAGACTATGGCTACACCTTC
cdr3_aa: CASSPPRGAVDYGYTF

j_call: TRBJ2-5
d_call: TRBD2
v_call: TRBV11-2
clone_size: NA
cdr3_nt: TGTGCCAGCAGCCCAGTAGCGGGAGACCAAGAGACCCAGTACTTC
cdr3_aa: CASSPVAGDQETQYF

j_call: TRBJ2-7
d_call: NA
v_call: TRBV2
clone_size: NA
cdr3_nt: TGTGCCAGCAAAGTCGGGGCATCTTACGAGCAGTACTTC
cdr3_aa: CASKVGASYEQYF

j_call: TRBJ2-5
d_call: TRBD2
v_call: TRBV2
clone_size: NA
cdr3_nt: TGTGCCAGCAGCACTAGCGGTCAAGAGACCCAGTACTTC
cdr3_aa: CASSTSGQETQYF

j_call: TRBJ2-3
d_call: TRBD1
v_call: TRBV5-5
clone_size: NA
cdr3_nt: TGTGCCAGCAGCCCACAGGGGAAGATTACAGATACGCAGTATTTT
cdr3_aa: CASSPQGKITDTQYF

j_call: TRBJ2-7
d_call: NA
v_call: TRBV7-9
clone_size: NA
cdr3_nt: TGTGCCAGCAGCCCAGAAGTGCCCCACGAGCAGTACTTC
cdr3_aa: CASSPEVPHEQYF

j_call: TRBJ1-1
d_call: NA
v_call: TRBV19
clone_size: NA
cdr3_nt: TGTGCCAGACACAGGGTACCTGAAGCTTTCTTT
cdr3_aa: CARHRVPEAFF

j_call: TRBJ1-4
d_call: TRBD1
v_call: TRBV5-5
clone_size: NA
cdr3_nt: TGTGCCAGCAGCCTAAGACCCGACAGGGGCGGGTGGAATGAAAAACTGTTTTTT
cdr3_aa: CASSLRPDRGGWNEKLFF

j_call: TRBJ2-7
d_call: TRBD1
v_call: TRBV4-3
clone_size: once
cdr3_nt: TGCGCCAGCAGCCAAGATTATGGACAGGGCATATTGCACTACGAGCAGTACTTC
cdr3_aa: CASSQDYGQGILHYEQYF

j_call: TRBJ2-7
d_call: NA
v_call: TRBV5-6
clone_size: NA
cdr3_nt: TGTGCCAGCAGCTTGTTTATGGGTTCGAAAGAGCAGTACTTC
cdr3_aa: CASSLFMGSKEQYF

j_call: TRBJ1-2
d_call: NA
v_call: TRBV4-1
clone_size: NA
cdr3_nt: TGCGCCAGCAGCCAAGTATTTGAGGGAATGGGCTATGGCTACACCTTC
cdr3_aa: CASSQVFEGMGYGYTF

j_call: TRBJ2-3
d_call: NA
v_call: TRBV27
clone_size: NA
cdr3_nt: TGTGCCAGCAGTTTAGGGCAGGGTGATACGCAGTATTTT
cdr3_aa: CASSLGQGDTQYF

j_call: TRBJ1-2
d_call: NA
v_call: TRBV6-5
clone_size: NA
cdr3_nt: TGTGCCAGCAGTTACTTCCCCCTGGAACATGGCTACACCTTC
cdr3_aa: CASSYFPLEHGYTF

j_call: TRBJ1-1
d_call: NA
v_call: TRBV15
clone_size: NA
cdr3_nt: TGTGCCACCAGCAGAGTTGAAGGGGCGAACACTGAAGCTTTCTTT
cdr3_aa: CATSRVEGANTEAFF

j_call: TRBJ2-1
d_call: TRBD2
v_call: TRBV11-3
clone_size: NA
cdr3_nt: TGTGCCAGCAGCTTCTCGGGGGAGGGGCTCGGTGAGCAGTTCTTC
cdr3_aa: CASSFSGEGLGEQFF

j_call: TRBJ1-1
d_call: NA
v_call: TRBV28
clone_size: NA
cdr3_nt: TGTGCCAGCAGTTTCATCACCGAGGCAGTAGCTGAAGCTTTCTTT
cdr3_aa: CASSFITEAVAEAFF